Listed here are 10 T cell receptor beta chains from one sample, sequenced in a study of blood T cells in healthy people across ages. Sample-barcoded 5' priming and a J-beta primer mix drove a second PCR of roughly 7 to 11 cycles. TCRdb re-analysed the 5' RACE reads in MiXCR, keeping a single row per CDR3 protein. Counted here are some 1.1 million distinct CDR3 sequences, under 40% occurring once; the ten biggest clones make up roughly 13%. The sequenced sample was blood. The receptors come from a man younger than 35 in good health.

This clonotype occurred once. Relative to the germline gene, one junction end is altered; a read error may explain this. The chain has TRBV5-1 and TRBJ1-1; 10 bases are shared with TRBD1. The germline gives CDR1 SGHRS, CDR2 YFSETQ. This CDR3 region has 14 residues. In nucleotides, the CDR3 is TGCGTCAGCAGCCCTGGGACAGGGGACACTGAAGCTTTCTTT. Encoded protein: CVSSPGTGDTEAFF.

In its sample, this clonotype was seen a few times. This chain joins TRBV7-2 and TRBJ2-7; the D is unclear. The germline gives CDR1 SGHTA, CDR2 FQGNSA. V lost 1 base to trimming and J lost 6 bases, with 7 bases between them. The CDR3 spans 12 residues. Here the CDR3 DNA reads TGTGCCAGCAGCTTAGTGATTGGCGAGCAGTACTTC. Translation gives CASSLVIGEQYF.

The table lists this clonotype with a few counts. The V call is TRBV10-3, the J call TRBJ2-7; no definite D call. This CDR3 has 14 residues. Deletions cut 3 bases from V and 2 bases from J, with 11 bases between. Germline V gives CDR1 ENHRY, CDR2 SYGVKD. The CDR3 DNA sequence: TGTGCCATCAGTGAACGGCAGGAAGCCTACGAGCAGTACTTC. Protein product: CAISERQEAYEQYF.

This clonotype was counted only a few times. Relative to the germline gene, one junction end is altered; a read error may explain this. The chain uses TRBV12-3 or TRBV12-4 and TRBJ2-1; TRBD2 matches 14 bases. CDR3 length: 20 amino acids. Here the CDR3 DNA reads TGTGCCAGCAGTCTAGACCCCGGACTAGCGGGGGGAATTTCCTCCAATGAGCAGTTCTTC. It codes for CASSLDPGLAGGISSNEQFF.

V and J are TRBV7-2 and TRBJ2-1, with D perhaps matching TRBD2 (7 bases). CDR3 length equals 16 residues. The V end lost 5 bases, the J end lost 7 bases, and 21 bases lay between the germline ends. Germline V CDR1 and CDR2: SGHTA, FQGNSA. CDR3 protein: CASSPGLRGLRNEQFF. In nucleotides, the CDR3 is TGTGCCAGCAGCCCTGGGTTGCGGGGGCTTCGTAATGAGCAGTTCTTC.

For this clonotype: A single base separates this from a much larger clone, so it may be a read error. The chain employs TRBV12-3 or TRBV12-4 and TRBJ1-5, with D unclear. The CDR3 length is 15 residues. The CDR3 protein is CATRTETSSDQPQHF. The CDR3 DNA sequence: TGTGCCACCCGGACGGAGACCTCTAGCGATCAGCCCCAGCATTTT.

The chain carries TRBV6-6 and TRBJ1-1; D unclear. Trimming removed 8 bases at V and 7 bases at J, with 14 bases between. This CDR3 contains 12 residues. Germline assignment: CDR1 MNHNY and CDR2 SVGAGI (reference sequence). The CDR3 DNA sequence: TGTGCCAGCCGAGGCGGGGAGGGTGAAGCTTTCTTT. This codes for CASRGGEGEAFF.

Notes on this clonotype: This clone may be a read error of a much larger clone one base away. The chain employs TRBV9 and TRBJ2-1; TRBD1 or TRBD2 may be the D gene (5 bases each). Germline V lookup: CDR1 SGDLS, CDR2 YYNGEE. This CDR3 is 15 amino acids long. The CDR3 loop reads CSSSVAGSSYNEQFF. The DNA of the CDR3 is TGTTCCAGCAGCGTAGCAGGGAGCTCCTACAATGAGCAGTTCTTC.

The sample holds many counts of this clonotype. The chain is built from TRBV18 and TRBJ2-3; TRBD1 matches 9 bases. The CDR3 totals 15 residues. The trim removed 6 bases at V and 4 bases at J, leaving 8 bases unmatched. Germline values: CDR1 KGHSH, CDR2 LQKENI. The CDR3 sequence: CASSRLQGASDTQYF. Here the CDR3 DNA reads TGTGCCAGCTCCCGTCTACAGGGGGCTTCAGATACGCAGTATTTT.

This clonotype has only a few counts. The V call is TRBV20-1, the J call TRBJ1-1; D perhaps matches TRBD1 (6 bases). The CDR3 sequence is 13 residues long. V was shortened by 7 bases and J by 0 bases, with 12 bases between the two germline ends. The germline V gene has CDR1 DFQATT and CDR2 SNEGSKA (reference sequence). The DNA for the CDR3 is TGCAGTGGGACAGAGCACATGAACACTGAAGCTTTCTTT. This translates into CSGTEHMNTEAFF.